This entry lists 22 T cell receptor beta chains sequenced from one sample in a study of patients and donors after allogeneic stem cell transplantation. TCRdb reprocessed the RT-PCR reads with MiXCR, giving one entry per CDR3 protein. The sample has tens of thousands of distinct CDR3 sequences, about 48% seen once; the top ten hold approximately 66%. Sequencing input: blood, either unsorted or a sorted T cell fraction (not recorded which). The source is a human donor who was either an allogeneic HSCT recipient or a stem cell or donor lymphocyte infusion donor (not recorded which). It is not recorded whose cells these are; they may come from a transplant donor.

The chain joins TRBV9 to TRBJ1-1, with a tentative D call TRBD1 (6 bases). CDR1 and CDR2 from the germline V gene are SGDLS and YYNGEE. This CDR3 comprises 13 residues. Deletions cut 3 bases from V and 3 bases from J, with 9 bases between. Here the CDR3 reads CASSETGYTEAFF. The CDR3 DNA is TGTGCCAGCAGCGAAACAGGGTACACTGAAGCTTTCTTT.

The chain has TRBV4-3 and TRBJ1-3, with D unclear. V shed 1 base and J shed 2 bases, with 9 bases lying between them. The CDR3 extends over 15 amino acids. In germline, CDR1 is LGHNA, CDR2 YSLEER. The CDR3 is CASSQGSATGNTIYF. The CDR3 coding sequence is TGCGCCAGCAGCCAAGGTTCGGCTACTGGAAACACCATATATTTT.

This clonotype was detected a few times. The CDR3: CASSLVGGRAFF. DNA for the CDR3: TGTGCCAGCAGTCTGGTGGGGGGCAGAGCTTTCTTT. The rearrangement uses TRBV27 and TRBJ1-1, with D perhaps matching TRBD1 (6 bases). Germline V lookup: CDR1 MNHEY, CDR2 SMNVEV (reference sequence). This CDR3 region has 12 residues. Trimming took off 5 bases at V and 10 bases at J, with 14 bases between the two ends.

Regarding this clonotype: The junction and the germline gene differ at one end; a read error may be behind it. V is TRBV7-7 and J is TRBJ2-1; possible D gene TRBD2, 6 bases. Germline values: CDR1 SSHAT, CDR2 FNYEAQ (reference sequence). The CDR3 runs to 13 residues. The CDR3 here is CASSPRTTNEQFF. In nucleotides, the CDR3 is TGTGCTAGCAGCCCTCGGACTACAAATGAGCAGTTCTTC.

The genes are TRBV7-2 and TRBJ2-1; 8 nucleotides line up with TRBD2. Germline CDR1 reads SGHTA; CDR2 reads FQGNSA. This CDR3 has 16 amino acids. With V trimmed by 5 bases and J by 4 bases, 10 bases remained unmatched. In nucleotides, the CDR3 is TGTGCCAGCAGCACAAGAGCGGGAGCTCGTTACAATGAGCAGTTCTTC. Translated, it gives CASSTRAGARYNEQFF.

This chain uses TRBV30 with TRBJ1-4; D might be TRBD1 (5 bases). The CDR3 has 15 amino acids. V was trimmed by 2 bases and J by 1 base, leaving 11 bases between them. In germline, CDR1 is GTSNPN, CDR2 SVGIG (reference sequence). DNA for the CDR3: TGTGCCTGGAGTCGGGACGGACTAACTAATGAAAAACTGTTTTTT. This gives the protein CAWSRDGLTNEKLFF. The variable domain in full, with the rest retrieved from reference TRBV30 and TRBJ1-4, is SQTIHQWPATLVQPVGSPLSLECTVEGTSNPNLYWYRQAAGRGLQLLFYSVGIGQISSEVPQNLSASRPQDRQFILSSKKLLLSDSGFYLCAWSRDGLTNEKLFFGSGTQLSVL.

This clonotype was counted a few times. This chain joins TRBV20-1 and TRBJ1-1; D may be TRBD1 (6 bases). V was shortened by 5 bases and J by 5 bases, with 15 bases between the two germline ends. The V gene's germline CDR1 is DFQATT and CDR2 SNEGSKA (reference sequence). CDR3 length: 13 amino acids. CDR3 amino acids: CSAGGREWTEAFF. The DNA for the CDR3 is TGCAGTGCTGGGGGGCGAGAATGGACTGAAGCTTTCTTT.

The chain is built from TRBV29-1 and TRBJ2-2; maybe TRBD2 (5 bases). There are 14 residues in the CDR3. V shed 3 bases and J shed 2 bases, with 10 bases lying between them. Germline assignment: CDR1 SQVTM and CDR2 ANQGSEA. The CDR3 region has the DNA TGCAGCGTTGATCCCCGGGGAAACACCGGGGAGCTGTTTTTT. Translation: CSVDPRGNTGELFF.

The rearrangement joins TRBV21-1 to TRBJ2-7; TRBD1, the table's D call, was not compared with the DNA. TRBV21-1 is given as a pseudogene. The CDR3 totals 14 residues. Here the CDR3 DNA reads TGTGCCAGCAGCAAGGGACAGCCGACCTACGAGCAGTACTTC. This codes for CASSKGQPTYEQYF.

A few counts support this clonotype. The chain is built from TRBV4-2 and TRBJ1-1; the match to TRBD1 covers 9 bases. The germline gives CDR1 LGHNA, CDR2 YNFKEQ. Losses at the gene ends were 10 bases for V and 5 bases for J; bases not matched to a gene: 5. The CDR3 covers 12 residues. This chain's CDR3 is CAIGQGRTEAFF. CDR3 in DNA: TGTGCCATTGGACAGGGGAGGACTGAAGCTTTCTTT.

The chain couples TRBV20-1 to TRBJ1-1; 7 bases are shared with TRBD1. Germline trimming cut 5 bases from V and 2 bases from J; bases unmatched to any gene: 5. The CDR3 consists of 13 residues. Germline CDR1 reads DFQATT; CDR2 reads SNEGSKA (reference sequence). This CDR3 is CSASDRDNTEAFF. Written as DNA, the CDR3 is TGCAGTGCTTCCGACAGGGACAACACTGAAGCTTTCTTT.

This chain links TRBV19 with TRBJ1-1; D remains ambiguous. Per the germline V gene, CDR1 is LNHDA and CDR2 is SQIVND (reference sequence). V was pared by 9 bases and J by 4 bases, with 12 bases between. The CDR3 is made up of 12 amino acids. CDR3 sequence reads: CASKRGFTEAFF. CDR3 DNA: TGTGCCAGCAAAAGAGGATTCACTGAAGCTTTCTTT.

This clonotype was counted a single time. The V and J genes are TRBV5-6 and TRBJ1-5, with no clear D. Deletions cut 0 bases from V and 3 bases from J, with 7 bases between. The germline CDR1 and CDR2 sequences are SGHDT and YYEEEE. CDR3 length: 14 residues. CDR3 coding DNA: TGTGCCAGCAGCTTGGGCGGGTACAATCAGCCCCAGCATTTT. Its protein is CASSLGGYNQPQHF.

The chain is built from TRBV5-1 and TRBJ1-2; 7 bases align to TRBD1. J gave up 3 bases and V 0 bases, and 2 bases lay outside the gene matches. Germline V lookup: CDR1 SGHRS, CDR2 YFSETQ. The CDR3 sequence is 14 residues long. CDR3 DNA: TGCGCCAGCAGCTTGGTCGGACAGGACTATGGCTACACCTTC. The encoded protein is CASSLVGQDYGYTF.

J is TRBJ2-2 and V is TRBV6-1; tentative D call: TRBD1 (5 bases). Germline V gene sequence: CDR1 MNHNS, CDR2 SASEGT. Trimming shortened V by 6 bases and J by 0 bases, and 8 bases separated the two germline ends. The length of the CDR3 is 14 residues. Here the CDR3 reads CASSRAPNTGELFF. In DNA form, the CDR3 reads TGTGCCAGCAGCAGGGCTCCGAACACCGGGGAGCTGTTTTTT.

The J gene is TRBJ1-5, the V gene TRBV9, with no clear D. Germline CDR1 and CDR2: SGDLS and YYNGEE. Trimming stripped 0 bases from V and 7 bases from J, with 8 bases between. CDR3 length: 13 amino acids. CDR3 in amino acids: CASSVDGSQPQHF. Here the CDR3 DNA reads TGTGCCAGCAGCGTAGATGGGAGCCAGCCCCAGCATTTT. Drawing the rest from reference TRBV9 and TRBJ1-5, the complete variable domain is DSGVTQTPKHLITATGQRVTLRCSPRSGDLSVYWYQQSLDQGLQFLIQYYNGEERAKGNILERFSAQQFPDLHSELNLSSLELGDSALYFCASSVDGSQPQHFGDGTRLSIL.

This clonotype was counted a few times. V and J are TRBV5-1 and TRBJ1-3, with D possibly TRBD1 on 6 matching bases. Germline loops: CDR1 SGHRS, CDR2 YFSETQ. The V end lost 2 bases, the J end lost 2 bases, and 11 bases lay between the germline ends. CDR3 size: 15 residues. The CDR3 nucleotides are TGCGCCAGCAGCTTCGAAGGGGGGACTGGAAACACCATATATTTT. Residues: CASSFEGGTGNTIYF.

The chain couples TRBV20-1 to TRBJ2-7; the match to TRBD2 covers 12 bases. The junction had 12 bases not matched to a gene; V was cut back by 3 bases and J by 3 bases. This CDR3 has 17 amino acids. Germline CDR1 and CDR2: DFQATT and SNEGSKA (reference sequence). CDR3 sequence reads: CSARRVSSGRGYYEQYF. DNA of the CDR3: TGCAGTGCTAGGCGGGTCTCTAGCGGGAGGGGGTACTACGAGCAGTACTTC.

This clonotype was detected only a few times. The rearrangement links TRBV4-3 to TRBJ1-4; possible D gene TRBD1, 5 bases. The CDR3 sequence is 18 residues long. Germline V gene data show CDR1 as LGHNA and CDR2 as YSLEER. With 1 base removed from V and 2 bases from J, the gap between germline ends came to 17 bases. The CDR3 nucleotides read TGCGCCAGCAGCCAAGTACGTTATGGCAGGGTGACTAATGAAAAACTGTTTTTT. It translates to CASSQVRYGRVTNEKLFF.

CDR3 protein: CSVGRATEAFF. DNA for the CDR3: TGCAGCGTTGGGAGGGCCACTGAAGCTTTCTTT. J is TRBJ1-1 and V is TRBV29-1; D unresolved. The CDR3 covers 11 residues. The V end was cut by 4 bases, the J end by 4 bases, with 7 bases between. The germline V gene has CDR1 SQVTM and CDR2 ANQGSEA.

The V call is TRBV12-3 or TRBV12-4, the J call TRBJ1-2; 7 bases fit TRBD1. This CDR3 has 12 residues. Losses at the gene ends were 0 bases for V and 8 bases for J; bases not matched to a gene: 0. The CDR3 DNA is TGTGCCAGCAGTTTAGCACAGGGGGGCTACACCTTC. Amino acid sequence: CASSLAQGGYTF.

Written as DNA, the CDR3 is TGTGCCAGCAGTTTATACCAAGCGGGAGGGCACGATGAGCAGTTCTTC. This encodes CASSLYQAGGHDEQFF. V usage is TRBV28 and J usage is TRBJ2-1; 10 bases line up with TRBD2. This CDR3 comprises 16 residues. Germline-derived CDR1 and CDR2 are MDHEN and SYDVKM. The V and J ends lost 1 base and 8 bases, in that order; junction bases with no gene match: 8.